The 27 T cell receptor beta chains below were found in one sample sequenced in a study of blood T cell repertoires in COVID-19. TCRdb keeps only in-frame clones here, not all; method: immunoSEQ multiplex PCR. The data contain roughly 250,000 clones, 82% of them singletons. The material sequenced was peripheral blood. These receptor sequences come from a woman of 80 years or more with active or convalescent COVID-19.

This clone turned up a few times. The chain employs TRBV19 and TRBJ1-2, with D unresolved. CDR1 LNHDA and CDR2 SQIVND come from the germline V gene (reference sequence). CDR3 length: 14 amino acids. V was cut by 7 bases and J by 1 base, with 13 bases left in between. The CDR3 region is CASNDLPINYGYTF. The CDR3 DNA follows: TGTGCCAGTAACGATCTACCTATTAACTATGGCTACACCTTC.

The rearrangement joins TRBV5-1 to TRBJ2-1; TRBD2 aligns across 11 bases. Germline V CDR1 and CDR2: SGHRS, YFSETQ. Trimming at V came to 3 bases and at J to 7 bases, leaving 12 bases not matched to a gene. The length of the CDR3 is 17 residues. CDR3 DNA sequence: TGCGCCAGCAGCTCATACATCCTAGCGGGAGGCGGTAATGAGCAGTTCTTC. Its translation: CASSSYILAGGGNEQFF.

This chain links TRBV5-1 with TRBJ2-2; 9 bases line up with TRBD1. CDR1 is SGHRS, CDR2 YFSETQ, per germline. V was clipped by 3 bases and J by 0 bases; unmatched bases: 3. The CDR3 spans 16 residues. CDR3 protein: CASSSNRGPNTGELFF. The CDR3 DNA is TGCGCCAGCAGCTCCAACAGGGGGCCGAACACCGGGGAGCTGTTTTTT.

V usage is TRBV5-6 and J usage is TRBJ2-5; 8 bases are a match to TRBD2. Germline V gives CDR1 SGHDT, CDR2 YYEEEE. V lost 3 bases, J lost 5 bases, and 15 bases stayed unmatched. This CDR3 comprises 17 residues. CDR3 amino acids: CASSSNSREAGWETQYF. CDR3 sequence (DNA): TGTGCCAGCAGCTCGAACTCGCGGGAGGCCGGGTGGGAGACCCAGTACTTC. The entire variable domain, with the rest obtained from reference TRBV5-6 and TRBJ2-5, is as follows: DAGVTQSPTHLIKTRGQQVTLRCSPKSGHDTVSWYQQALGQGPQFIFQYYEEEERQRGNFPDRFSGHQFPNYSSELNVNALLLGDSALYLCASSSNSREAGWETQYFGPGTRLLVL.

The chain employs TRBV5-1 and TRBJ1-4, with D unclear. The ends were cut back, 0 bases at V and 5 bases at J, with 8 bases in the middle. The germline CDR1 and CDR2 sequences are SGHRS and YFSETQ. This CDR3 spans 14 amino acids. CDR3 in amino acids: CASSLASVNEKLFF. As DNA, the CDR3 is TGCGCCAGCAGCTTGGCCTCTGTGAATGAAAAACTGTTTTTT.

The chain has TRBV5-8 and TRBJ2-7; D remains unclear. V shed 2 bases and J shed 2 bases, with 8 bases lying between them. The CDR3 length is 13 residues. Looked up from germline, CDR1 is SGHTS and CDR2 is YDEGEE. The CDR3 DNA sequence: TGTGCCAGCAGCTTCCTCCAGACCTACGAGCAGTACTTC. It translates to CASSFLQTYEQYF.

The chain combines TRBV6-4 with TRBJ1-2; 8 bases agree with TRBD1. Germline V gene data show CDR1 as MRHNA and CDR2 as SNTAGT. The V segment lost 4 bases and the J segment 4 bases; nucleotides outside the gene matches: 8. The CDR3 consists of 15 residues. CDR3 amino acids: CASSARTGNPYGYTF. The CDR3 nucleotides read TGTGCCAGCAGTGCCCGGACAGGGAACCCCTATGGCTACACCTTC.

The chain has TRBV3-1 (or the pseudogene TRBV3-2) and TRBJ2-7; 12 bases match TRBD2. V shed 4 bases, J shed 4 bases, and the junction held 11 bases outside the gene matches. Germline V lookup: CDR1 LGHDT, CDR2 YNNKEL (reference sequence). The CDR3 length is 17 residues. The CDR3 bases are TGTGCCAGCAGCCCAACCACGGGACTAGCGGGTTTTTACGAGCAGTACTTC. Translated: CASSPTTGLAGFYEQYF.

V and J are TRBV6-5 and TRBJ1-6; 7 bases map to TRBD1. J was trimmed by 5 bases and V by 6 bases; bases with no gene match: 4. Per the germline V gene, CDR1 is MNHEY and CDR2 is SVGAGI. The CDR3 covers 14 residues. The CDR3 spells CASRDRFNNSPLHF. The CDR3 DNA sequence: TGTGCCAGCAGGGACAGGTTTAATAATTCACCCCTCCACTTT.

The V gene is TRBV2, the J gene TRBJ2-1; 11 positions agree with TRBD1. The V gene's germline CDR1 is SNHLY and CDR2 FYNNEI. V was pared by 5 bases and J by 9 bases, with 9 bases of the junction left unmatched. This CDR3 is 15 amino acids long. The DNA for the CDR3 is TGTGCCAGCAGTCCTACCAGGACAGGGGGCCCTGAGCAGTTCTTC. Its protein is CASSPTRTGGPEQFF.

The chain combines TRBV3-1 (or the pseudogene TRBV3-2) with TRBJ2-2; 14 nucleotides align to TRBD2. The V gene's germline CDR1 is LGHDT and CDR2 YNNKEL (reference sequence). The CDR3 has 16 amino acids. Germline trimming cut 3 bases from V and 7 bases from J; bases unmatched to any gene: 4. CDR3 bases: TGTGCCAGCAGCCAGGGACTAGCGGGAGCGGGCGGGGAGCTGTTTTTT. Translating it yields CASSQGLAGAGGELFF.

The V and J genes are TRBV6-5 and TRBJ1-1; 10 bases map to TRBD1. This CDR3 is 15 amino acids long. Germline CDR1 reads MNHEY; CDR2 reads SVGAGI. The J segment lost 7 bases and the V segment lost 6 bases, leaving 11 bases of the junction unmatched. The chain's CDR3 is CASRGQGGITGEAFF. CDR3 nucleotide sequence: TGTGCCAGCAGAGGACAGGGGGGGATTACCGGTGAAGCTTTCTTT.

V usage is TRBV6-5 and J usage is TRBJ2-7, with 8 nucleotides matching TRBD1. The CDR3 sequence is 13 residues long. Per the germline V gene, CDR1 is MNHEY and CDR2 is SVGAGI. V dropped 6 bases and J dropped 12; count of bases not matched to a gene: 13. CDR3 sequence reads: CASRKTGQGPSYF. CDR3 DNA sequence: TGTGCCAGCAGAAAAACCGGACAGGGTCCCTCGTACTTC.

V gene TRBV5-1 combines with J gene TRBJ1-2, with 7 bases lining up with TRBD1. The V gene end was trimmed by 0 bases and the J gene end by 4 bases; junction bases not matched to a gene: 3. Germline V gene data show CDR1 as SGHRS and CDR2 as YFSETQ. The CDR3 runs to 14 residues. CDR3 region: CASSLGQGLYGYTF. CDR3 nucleotide sequence: TGCGCCAGCAGCTTGGGACAGGGTCTCTATGGCTACACCTTC.

The rearrangement uses TRBV5-8 and TRBJ1-4; weak D call: TRBD1 (5 bases). V lost 5 bases to trimming and J lost 3 bases, with 11 bases between them. CDR1 is SGHTS and CDR2 is YDEGEE in the germline V gene. The length of the CDR3 is 14 residues. The CDR3 DNA reads as TGTGCCAGCAGTAGGAGACAGTCTAATGAAAAACTGTTTTTT. As protein: CASSRRQSNEKLFF.

The V gene is TRBV4-1, the J gene TRBJ1-1; D gene unclear. The CDR3 has 15 residues. Germline values: CDR1 MGHRA, CDR2 YSYEKL. V gave up 0 bases and J gave up 4 bases, with 12 bases separating them. The CDR3 DNA reads as TGCGCCAGCAGCCAAGAATTGAGGGTTCCCACTGAAGCTTTCTTT. Protein: CASSQELRVPTEAFF.

This sequence joins TRBV10-2 and TRBJ2-7, with D maybe TRBD2 (6 bases). V was pared by 6 bases and J by 3 bases, with 18 bases between. The CDR3 is made up of 15 amino acids. Germline V gives CDR1 WSHSY, CDR2 SAAADI. The CDR3: CASRPGGGNGYEQYF. Written as DNA, the CDR3 is TGCGCCAGCAGACCCGGGGGTGGAAATGGCTACGAGCAGTACTTC.

The rearrangement joins TRBV27 to TRBJ1-2; 9 nucleotides line up with TRBD1. The CDR3 consists of 15 residues. Germline V gene data show CDR1 as MNHEY and CDR2 as SMNVEV (reference sequence). After removal of 0 bases from V and 8 bases from J, the junction contained 7 bases not matched to a gene. CDR3 coding DNA: TGTGCCAGCAGTTTATCCCCGGGACAGGGAGAAGGCTACACCTTC. The encoded protein is CASSLSPGQGEGYTF.

This sequence joins TRBV29-1 and TRBJ1-2; 7 bases line up with TRBD1. The germline gives CDR1 SQVTM, CDR2 ANQGSEA. The junction had 11 bases not matched to a gene; V was cut back by 6 bases and J by 4 bases. The length of the CDR3 is 14 residues. CDR3 coding DNA: TGCAGCGTCGCCCCGGCAGGGGGTGGCTATGGCTACACCTTC. Translating gives CSVAPAGGGYGYTF.

The chain has TRBV19 and TRBJ1-5; the D gene is possibly TRBD1 (5 bases). CDR1 is LNHDA and CDR2 is SQIVND in the germline V gene (reference sequence). V dropped 4 bases and J dropped 2 bases, with 12 bases sitting between them. The CDR3 loop spans 15 amino acids. CDR3 in amino acids: CASSTGGGRNQPQHF. The CDR3, as DNA: TGTGCCAGTAGTACAGGCGGGGGTCGCAATCAGCCCCAGCATTTT. The variable domain in full, completed from reference TRBV19 and TRBJ1-5, reads DGGITQSPKYLFRKEGQNVTLSCEQNLNHDAMYWYRQDPGQGLRLIYYSQIVNDFQKGDIAEGYSVSREKKESFPLTVTSAQKNPTAFYLCASSTGGGRNQPQHFGDGTRLSIL.

The chain is built from TRBV18 and TRBJ2-3; 11 nucleotides line up with TRBD2. The V gene's germline CDR1 is KGHSH and CDR2 LQKENI. With 4 bases clipped from V and 4 bases from J, the junction kept 7 bases outside the gene matches. The CDR3 is 16 residues long. The CDR3 bases are TGTGCCAGCTCACAAACCCGACTAGCGGGATCAGATACGCAGTATTTT. It translates to CASSQTRLAGSDTQYF.

The genes are TRBV4-1 and TRBJ1-2, with a weak D call TRBD1 (5 bases). This CDR3 is built from 16 residues. Trimming took off 0 bases at V and 1 base at J, with 12 bases between the two ends. From germline, CDR1 is MGHRA and CDR2 YSYEKL. The CDR3 here is CASSQESGWSNYGYTF. As DNA, the CDR3 is TGCGCCAGCAGCCAAGAATCAGGGTGGAGTAACTATGGCTACACCTTC.

The V call is TRBV3-1 (or the pseudogene TRBV3-2), the J call TRBJ1-2; 9 nucleotides agree with TRBD1. Germline trimming cut 0 bases from V and 8 bases from J; bases unmatched to any gene: 4. This CDR3 contains 14 residues. The V gene's germline CDR1 is LGHDT and CDR2 YNNKEL (reference sequence). CDR3 sequence: CASSQENRGQGYTF. The CDR3, as DNA: TGTGCCAGCAGCCAAGAGAACAGGGGGCAGGGCTACACCTTC.

The J gene is TRBJ1-6, the V gene TRBV27, with 8 bases matching TRBD1. The junction had 5 bases not matched to a gene; V was cut back by 5 bases and J by 5 bases. The CDR3 covers 15 residues. Germline V gene lookup returns CDR1 MNHEY and CDR2 SMNVEV (reference sequence). CDR3 loop: CASSIRTGHNSPLHF. Written as DNA, the CDR3 is TGTGCCAGCAGTATACGGACAGGGCATAATTCACCCCTCCACTTT.

This chain joins TRBV19 and TRBJ1-2; a weak D match, TRBD1 (5 bases). The CDR3 loop spans 15 amino acids. From germline, CDR1 is LNHDA and CDR2 SQIVND (reference sequence). Deletions cut 7 bases from V and 2 bases from J, with 17 bases between. This CDR3 is CASIAPQGNNYGYTF. DNA for the CDR3: TGTGCCAGTATTGCACCCCAGGGAAACAACTATGGCTACACCTTC. Based on the CDR3 plus reference TRBV19 and TRBJ1-2, the full variable domain is DGGITQSPKYLFRKEGQNVTLSCEQNLNHDAMYWYRQDPGQGLRLIYYSQIVNDFQKGDIAEGYSVSREKKESFPLTVTSAQKNPTAFYLCASIAPQGNNYGYTFGSGTRLTVV.

The chain combines TRBV11-2 with TRBJ2-3; D gene uncertain. This CDR3 region has 13 residues. Germline V gene sequence: CDR1 SGHAT, CDR2 FQNNGV. V lost 2 bases and J lost 4, with 7 bases in between. The CDR3 DNA reads TGTGCCAGCAGCTTATCCTTCGCAGATACGCAGTATTTT. Amino acids: CASSLSFADTQYF.

The chain employs TRBV19 and TRBJ1-2, with a tentative D call TRBD1 (6 bases). Trimming stripped 4 bases from V and 1 base from J, with 13 bases between. The CDR3 consists of 15 residues. The germline V gene has CDR1 LNHDA and CDR2 SQIVND (reference sequence). The CDR3 here is CASSTTRGGNYGYTF. In DNA form, the CDR3 reads TGTGCCAGTAGTACCACCAGGGGTGGTAACTATGGCTACACCTTC.